These 12 T cell receptor beta chains were all obtained from the same sample, sequenced in a study. One entry per CDR3 protein results from TCRdb running MiXCR on the RT-PCR reads. The sample has fewer than 800,000 distinct CDR3 sequences; 11% to 15% are singletons. Sequenced: memory CD4+ T cells from blood. Every receptor here comes from a female donor in good health, serving as a healthy control.

This sequence joins TRBV20-1 and TRBJ1-2; 7 bases align to TRBD1. Germline lookup yields CDR1 DFQATT and CDR2 SNEGSKA (reference sequence). The CDR3 has 16 residues. V lost 0 bases and J lost 4; bases outside the gene matches: 11. CDR3 protein: CSARDGDRVGAYGYTF. CDR3 in DNA: TGCAGTGCTAGAGATGGGGACAGAGTAGGAGCCTATGGCTACACCTTC.

This clonotype was seen many times. The CDR3 loop is CASSLAVGTYNEQFF. CDR3 DNA: TGTGCCAGCAGCTTAGCGGTAGGGACCTACAATGAGCAGTTCTTC. V and J are TRBV7-2 and TRBJ2-1; D gene ambiguous. From germline, CDR1 is SGHTA and CDR2 FQGNSA. The V end was cut by 0 bases, the J end by 2 bases, with 8 bases between. The CDR3 covers 15 residues. Supplemented by reference TRBV7-2 and TRBJ2-1, the full variable domain reads GAGVSQSPSNKVTEKGKDVELRCDPISGHTALYWYRQSLGQGLEFLIYFQGNSAPDKSGLPSDRFSAERTGGSVSTLTIQRTQQEDSAVYLCASSLAVGTYNEQFFGPGTRLTVL.

This clonotype was recorded many times. The chain joins TRBV5-4 to TRBJ2-3; 8 nucleotides line up with TRBD2. The germline gives CDR1 SGHNT, CDR2 YYREEE (reference sequence). V shed 4 bases and J 7 bases; nucleotides not matched to a gene: 2. The length of the CDR3 is 12 residues. This chain's CDR3 is CASSTSGYTQYF. The CDR3 DNA follows: TGTGCCAGCAGCACTAGCGGCTATACGCAGTATTTT.

This clonotype was found many times. The chain is built from TRBV28 and TRBJ2-3, with 8 bases matching TRBD2. The CDR3 loop spans 14 amino acids. Germline V gene lookup returns CDR1 MDHEN and CDR2 SYDVKM. The V segment lost 7 bases and the J segment 6 bases; nucleotides outside the gene matches: 9. The CDR3 sequence is CASKLSGRMDTQYF. The CDR3 DNA is TGTGCCAGCAAGTTGAGCGGGAGAATGGATACGCAGTATTTT.

The genes are TRBV5-1 and TRBJ2-5, with a possible D match to TRBD1 (6 bases). The CDR3 covers 15 residues. V was cut by 4 bases and J by 5 bases, with 18 bases left in between. CDR1 SGHRS and CDR2 YFSETQ come from the germline V gene. CDR3 protein: CASSPDSGSRETQYF. In nucleotides, the CDR3 is TGCGCCAGCAGCCCGGACAGTGGCAGTCGGGAGACCCAGTACTTC.

This clonotype was counted a single time. The chain carries TRBV2 and TRBJ1-1; perhaps TRBD1 as D (6 bases). This CDR3 spans 14 amino acids. Germline-derived CDR1 and CDR2 are SNHLY and FYNNEI. Between the trimmed V and J ends, which lost 6 bases and 6 bases, there was a span of 17 bases. The CDR3 DNA follows: TGTGCCAGCAGGGCCGCCACAGGGCTTGCTGAAGCTTTCTTT. Amino acids: CASRAATGLAEAFF. The variable domain in full, completed from reference TRBV2 and TRBJ1-1, reads EPEVTQTPSHQVTQMGQEVILRCVPISNHLYFYWYRQILGQKVEFLVSFYNNEISEKSEIFDDQFSVERPDGSNFTLKIRSTKLEDSAMYFCASRAATGLAEAFFGQGTRLTVV.

There are a few counts of this clonotype. The chain couples TRBV12-3 or TRBV12-4 to TRBJ2-5; maybe TRBD1 (6 bases). CDR3 size: 16 residues. The V end lost 6 bases, the J end lost 1 base, and 18 bases lay between the germline ends. Here the CDR3 DNA reads TGTGCCAGCAGCCGAGGACTGGGGACACCCCAAGAGACCCAGTACTTC. Encoded protein: CASSRGLGTPQETQYF.

This sequence joins TRBV9 and TRBJ2-3, with TRBD1 matching 7 bases. CDR3 length equals 15 residues. Germline assignment: CDR1 SGDLS and CDR2 YYNGEE. Trimming cost V 4 bases and J 3 bases; bases outside gene matches: 8. CDR3 sequence: CASSTQGITTDTQYF. CDR3 nucleotides: TGTGCCAGCAGCACACAGGGGATAACTACAGATACGCAGTATTTT.

V is TRBV4-1 and J is TRBJ1-6; D might be TRBD1 (5 bases). With 5 bases removed from V and 3 bases from J, the gap between germline ends came to 14 bases. The CDR3 consists of 16 residues. CDR1 and CDR2 (germline): MGHRA, YSYEKL. The CDR3 coding sequence is TGCGCCAGCAGCGGGCTAACAGGTCACTATAATTCACCCCTCCACTTT. As protein: CASSGLTGHYNSPLHF.

Only one count was recorded for this clonotype. The CDR3 coding sequence is TGCGCCAGCTTGTCGCAGGGGGCCCGTTATCTGAATGAGCAGTTCTTC. It translates to CASLSQGARYLNEQFF. The V and J genes are TRBV5-1 and TRBJ2-1; 8 positions agree with TRBD1. Trimming cost V 7 bases and J 7 bases; bases outside gene matches: 16. Germline CDR1 reads SGHRS; CDR2 reads YFSETQ. The CDR3 covers 16 residues.

This chain joins TRBV29-1 and TRBJ1-1; D not resolved. Trimming stripped 6 bases from V and 6 bases from J, with 14 bases between. The CDR3 extends over 12 amino acids. Germline CDR1 SQVTM, CDR2 ANQGSEA. The CDR3 here is CSVRLAGAEAFF. The CDR3 nucleotides read TGCAGCGTCCGACTCGCCGGGGCTGAAGCTTTCTTT.

This clonotype showed up many times. The chain uses TRBV18 and TRBJ2-7; 10 bases match TRBD1. The CDR3 runs to 16 residues. The germline gives CDR1 KGHSH, CDR2 LQKENI. V lost 1 base and J lost 1; bases outside the gene matches: 4. The CDR3 region has the DNA TGTGCCAGCTCACCACTTCCGGGACAGGGGTCCTACGAGCAGTACTTC. Encoded protein: CASSPLPGQGSYEQYF.